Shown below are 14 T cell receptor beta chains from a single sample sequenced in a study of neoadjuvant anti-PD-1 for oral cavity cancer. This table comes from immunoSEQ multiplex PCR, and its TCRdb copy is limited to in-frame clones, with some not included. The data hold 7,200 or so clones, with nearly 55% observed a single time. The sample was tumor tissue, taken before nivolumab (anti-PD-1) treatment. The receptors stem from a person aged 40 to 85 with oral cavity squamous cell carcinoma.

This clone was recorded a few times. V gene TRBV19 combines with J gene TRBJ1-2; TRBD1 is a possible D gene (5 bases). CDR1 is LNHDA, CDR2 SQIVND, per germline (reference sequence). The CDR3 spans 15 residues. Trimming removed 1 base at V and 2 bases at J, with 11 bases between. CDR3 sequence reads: CASSIVNRRNYGYTF. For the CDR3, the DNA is TGTGCCAGTAGTATAGTGAACAGGAGAAACTATGGCTACACCTTC.

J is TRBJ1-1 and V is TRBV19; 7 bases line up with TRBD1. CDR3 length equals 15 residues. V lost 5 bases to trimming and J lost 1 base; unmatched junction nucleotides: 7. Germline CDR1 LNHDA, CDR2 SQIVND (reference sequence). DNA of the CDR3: TGTGCCAGTAGTTCCCACAGGGGACCGAACACTGAAGCTTTCTTT. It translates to CASSSHRGPNTEAFF.

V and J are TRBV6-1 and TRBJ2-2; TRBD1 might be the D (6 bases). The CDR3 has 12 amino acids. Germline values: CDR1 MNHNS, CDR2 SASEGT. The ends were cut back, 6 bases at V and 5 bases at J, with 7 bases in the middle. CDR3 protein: CASRTGTGELFF. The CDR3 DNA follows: TGTGCCAGCAGGACAGGTACCGGGGAGCTGTTTTTT.

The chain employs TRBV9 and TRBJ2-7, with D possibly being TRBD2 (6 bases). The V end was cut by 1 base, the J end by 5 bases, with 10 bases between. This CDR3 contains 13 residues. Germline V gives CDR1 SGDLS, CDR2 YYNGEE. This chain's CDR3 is CASSVRERDEQYF. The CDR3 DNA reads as TGTGCCAGCAGCGTAAGGGAGCGGGACGAGCAGTACTTC.

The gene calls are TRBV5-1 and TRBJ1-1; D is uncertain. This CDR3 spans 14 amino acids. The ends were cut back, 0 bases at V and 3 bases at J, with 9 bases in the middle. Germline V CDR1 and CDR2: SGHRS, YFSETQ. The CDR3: CASSLVAGDTEAFF. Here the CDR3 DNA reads TGCGCCAGCAGCTTGGTTGCCGGGGACACTGAAGCTTTCTTT.

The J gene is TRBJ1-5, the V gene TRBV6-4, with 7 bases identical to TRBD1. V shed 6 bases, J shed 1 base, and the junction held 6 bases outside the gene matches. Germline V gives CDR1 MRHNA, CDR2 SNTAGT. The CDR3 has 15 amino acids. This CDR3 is CASSPRGDSNQPQHF. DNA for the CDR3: TGTGCCAGCAGCCCCAGGGGGGACAGCAATCAGCCCCAGCATTTT.

The DNA of the CDR3 is TGCGCCAGCAGTGACCGAGGAGGGGGCAACACTGAAGCTTTCTTT. This encodes CASSDRGGGNTEAFF. The chain has TRBV10-1 and TRBJ1-1, with 7 bases that match TRBD1. Looked up from germline, CDR1 is WNHNN and CDR2 is SYGVQD (reference sequence). The length of the CDR3 is 15 residues. Unmatched junction bases numbered 6, after V lost 3 bases and J lost 2 bases.

CDR3 residues: CASSTLGQGVSYEQYF. CDR3 nucleotide sequence: TGTGCCAGTAGTACACTGGGACAGGGGGTTAGCTACGAGCAGTACTTC. V is TRBV2 and J is TRBJ2-7; TRBD1 aligns across 11 bases. This CDR3 is built from 16 residues. CDR1 is SNHLY, CDR2 FYNNEI, per germline. Trimming at V came to 9 bases and at J to 3 bases, leaving 13 bases not matched to a gene.

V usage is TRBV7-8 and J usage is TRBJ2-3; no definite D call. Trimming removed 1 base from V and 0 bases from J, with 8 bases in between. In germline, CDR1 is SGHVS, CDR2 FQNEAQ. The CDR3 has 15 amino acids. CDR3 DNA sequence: TGTGCCAGCAGCTTAGACGGAACGAGCACAGATACGCAGTATTTT. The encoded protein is CASSLDGTSTDTQYF.

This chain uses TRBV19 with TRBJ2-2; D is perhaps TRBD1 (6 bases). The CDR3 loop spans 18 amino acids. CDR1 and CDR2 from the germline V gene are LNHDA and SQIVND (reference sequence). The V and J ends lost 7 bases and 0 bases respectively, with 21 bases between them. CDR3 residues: CASTSWGRGESNTGELFF. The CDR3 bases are TGTGCCAGTACCTCGTGGGGCAGGGGAGAATCGAACACCGGGGAGCTGTTTTTT.

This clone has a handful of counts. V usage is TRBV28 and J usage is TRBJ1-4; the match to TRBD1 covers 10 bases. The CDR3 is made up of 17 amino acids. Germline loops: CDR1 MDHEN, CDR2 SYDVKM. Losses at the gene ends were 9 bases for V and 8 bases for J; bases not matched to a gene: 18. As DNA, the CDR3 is TGTGCCAGTTTACGACAGGGGGCGCGGGGGGGCCGCGAAAAACTGTTTTTT. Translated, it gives CASLRQGARGGREKLFF.

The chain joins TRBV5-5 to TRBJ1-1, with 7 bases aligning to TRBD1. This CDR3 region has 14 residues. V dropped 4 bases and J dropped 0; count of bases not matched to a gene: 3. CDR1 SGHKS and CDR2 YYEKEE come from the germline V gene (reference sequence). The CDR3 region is CASSAGQMNTEAFF. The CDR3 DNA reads TGTGCCAGCAGCGCGGGACAGATGAACACTGAAGCTTTCTTT.

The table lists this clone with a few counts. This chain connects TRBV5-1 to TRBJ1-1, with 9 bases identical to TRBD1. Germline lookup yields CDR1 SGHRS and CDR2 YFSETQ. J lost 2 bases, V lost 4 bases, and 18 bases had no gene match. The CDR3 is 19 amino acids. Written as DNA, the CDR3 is TGCGCCAGCAGCCCCTCCGAGGGGACAGGGAGTTTTTTTAACACTGAAGCTTTCTTT. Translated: CASSPSEGTGSFFNTEAFF.

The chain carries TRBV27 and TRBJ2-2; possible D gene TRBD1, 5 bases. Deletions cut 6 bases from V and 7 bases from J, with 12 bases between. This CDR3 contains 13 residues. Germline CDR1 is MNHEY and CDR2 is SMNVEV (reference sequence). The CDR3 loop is CASRGRAGGELFF. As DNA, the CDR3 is TGTGCCAGCAGAGGCAGGGCTGGCGGGGAGCTGTTTTTT.